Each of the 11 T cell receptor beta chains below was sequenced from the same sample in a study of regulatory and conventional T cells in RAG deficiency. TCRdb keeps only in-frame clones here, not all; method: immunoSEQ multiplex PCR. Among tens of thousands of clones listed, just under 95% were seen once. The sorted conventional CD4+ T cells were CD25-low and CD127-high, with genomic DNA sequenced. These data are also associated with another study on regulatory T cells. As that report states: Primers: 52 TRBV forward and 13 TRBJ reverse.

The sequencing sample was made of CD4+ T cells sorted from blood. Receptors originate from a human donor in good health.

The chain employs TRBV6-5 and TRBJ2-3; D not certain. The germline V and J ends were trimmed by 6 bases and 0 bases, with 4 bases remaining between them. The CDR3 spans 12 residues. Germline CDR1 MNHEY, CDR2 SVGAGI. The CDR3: CASRDSTDTQYF. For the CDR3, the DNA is TGTGCCAGCAGGGACAGCACAGATACGCAGTATTTT.

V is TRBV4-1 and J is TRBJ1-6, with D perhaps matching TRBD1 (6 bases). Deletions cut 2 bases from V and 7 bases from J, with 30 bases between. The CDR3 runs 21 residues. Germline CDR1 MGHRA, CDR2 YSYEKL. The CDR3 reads CASSQMGLGGLGFRSNSPLHF. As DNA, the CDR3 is TGCGCCAGCAGCCAAATGGGGCTGGGGGGCCTCGGATTTAGATCGAATTCACCCCTCCACTTT.

The CDR3 DNA follows: TGTGCCAGCAGATACACCGGGGAGCTGTTTTTT. Protein product: CASRYTGELFF. The V call is TRBV27, the J call TRBJ2-2; D unclear. This CDR3 contains 11 residues. The germline V gene encodes CDR1 MNHEY and CDR2 SMNVEV (reference sequence). V was trimmed by 6 bases and J by 3 bases, leaving 2 bases between them.

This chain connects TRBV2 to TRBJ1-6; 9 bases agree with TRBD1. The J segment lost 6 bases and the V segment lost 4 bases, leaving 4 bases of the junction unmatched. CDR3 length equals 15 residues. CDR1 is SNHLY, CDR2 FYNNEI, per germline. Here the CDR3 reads CASSGQGVGNSPLHF. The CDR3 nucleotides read TGTGCCAGCAGTGGACAGGGGGTCGGTAATTCACCCCTCCACTTT. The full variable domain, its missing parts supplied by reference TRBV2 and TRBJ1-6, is EPEVTQTPSHQVTQMGQEVILRCVPISNHLYFYWYRQILGQKVEFLVSFYNNEISEKSEIFDDQFSVERPDGSNFTLKIRSTKLEDSAMYFCASSGQGVGNSPLHFGNGTRLTVT.

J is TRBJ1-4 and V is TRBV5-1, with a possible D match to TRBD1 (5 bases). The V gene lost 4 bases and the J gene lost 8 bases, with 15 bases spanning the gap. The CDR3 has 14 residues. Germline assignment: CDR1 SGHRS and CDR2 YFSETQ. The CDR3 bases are TGCGCCAGCAGCCCCACGGGGGGAGGAGAAAAACTGTTTTTT. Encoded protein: CASSPTGGGEKLFF.

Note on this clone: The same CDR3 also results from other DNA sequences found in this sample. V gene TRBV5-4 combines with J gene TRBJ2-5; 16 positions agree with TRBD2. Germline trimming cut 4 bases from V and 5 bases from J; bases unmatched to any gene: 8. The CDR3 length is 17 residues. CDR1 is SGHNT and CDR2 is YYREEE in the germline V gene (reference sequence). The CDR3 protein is CASSPGLAGGPEETQYF. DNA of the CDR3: TGTGCCAGCAGCCCGGGACTAGCGGGAGGGCCGGAGGAGACCCAGTACTTC.

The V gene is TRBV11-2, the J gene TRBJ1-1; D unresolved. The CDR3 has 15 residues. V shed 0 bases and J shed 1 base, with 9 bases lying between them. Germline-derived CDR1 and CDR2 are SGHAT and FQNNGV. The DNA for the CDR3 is TGTGCCAGCAGCTTAGATCCTGCCGCGAACACTGAAGCTTTCTTT. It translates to CASSLDPAANTEAFF.

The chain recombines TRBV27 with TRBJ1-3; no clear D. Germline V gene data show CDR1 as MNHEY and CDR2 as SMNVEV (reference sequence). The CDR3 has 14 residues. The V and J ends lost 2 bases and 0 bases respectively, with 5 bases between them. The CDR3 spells CASSLQSSGNTIYF. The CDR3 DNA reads TGTGCCAGCAGTTTACAGAGCTCTGGAAACACCATATATTTT.

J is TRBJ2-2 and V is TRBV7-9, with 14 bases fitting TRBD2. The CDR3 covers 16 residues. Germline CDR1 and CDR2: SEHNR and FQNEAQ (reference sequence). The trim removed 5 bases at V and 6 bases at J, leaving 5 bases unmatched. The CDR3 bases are TGTGCCAGCAGCCTCGGACTAGCGGGGGGAGCCGGGGAGCTGTTTTTT. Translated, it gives CASSLGLAGGAGELFF.

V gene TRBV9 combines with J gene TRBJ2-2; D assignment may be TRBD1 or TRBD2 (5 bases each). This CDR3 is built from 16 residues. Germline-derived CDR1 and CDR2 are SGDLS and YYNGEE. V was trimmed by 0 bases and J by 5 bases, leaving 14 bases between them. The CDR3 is CASSVVGTVNTGELFF. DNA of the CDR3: TGTGCCAGCAGCGTAGTTGGGACGGTCAATACCGGGGAGCTGTTTTTT.

Written as DNA, the CDR3 is TGTGCCAGCAGCCAAAGAGGACAGGTAAGCGAGTACGAGCAGTACTTC. It yields the protein CASSQRGQVSEYEQYF. The chain links TRBV14 to TRBJ2-7; TRBD1 aligns across 7 bases. CDR1 and CDR2 (germline): SGHDN, FVKESK. V trimming: 2 bases; J trimming: 4 bases; junction bases outside the gene matches: 11. The CDR3 contains 16 residues.